Below are 8 T cell receptor beta chains sequenced from a single sample in a study of T cell changes during pregnancy in multiple sclerosis. The protocol was immunoSEQ multiplex PCR, while the TCRdb copy is restricted to in-frame clones and leaves out a portion. The data contain roughly 84,000 clones, around 93% of them seen just once; the ten biggest clones take up about 1.3%. This sample comprised peripheral blood, obtained in the third trimester of pregnancy. The receptors shown here come from a female donor in good health, enrolled as a control in a pregnancy study.

This rearrangement joins TRBV2 to TRBJ2-5; D is possibly TRBD2 (6 bases). V was pared by 3 bases and J by 5 bases, with 16 bases between. The CDR3 consists of 15 residues. Germline V gives CDR1 SNHLY, CDR2 FYNNEI. The CDR3 is CASSEGTGLAETQYF. The CDR3, as DNA: TGTGCCAGCAGTGAGGGAACCGGGCTAGCGGAGACCCAGTACTTC.

The chain recombines TRBV6-1 with TRBJ2-2; D perhaps matches TRBD1 (6 bases). Trimming cost V 3 bases and J 3 bases, with 14 bases left between them. The CDR3 totals 16 residues. Germline loops: CDR1 MNHNS, CDR2 SASEGT. For the CDR3, the DNA is TGTGCCAGCAGTGATAGGGGACACCCATACACCGGGGAGCTGTTTTTT. It encodes CASSDRGHPYTGELFF.

The chain links TRBV28 to TRBJ2-7; the D is unclear. CDR1 is MDHEN, CDR2 SYDVKM, per germline. The CDR3 spans 12 residues. With 5 bases removed from V and 9 bases from J, the gap between germline ends came to 14 bases. CDR3 sequence reads: CASSPPRGGQYF. CDR3 bases: TGTGCCAGCAGTCCCCCCCGAGGCGGGCAGTACTTC.

V gene TRBV15 combines with J gene TRBJ1-5; 10 positions match TRBD1. This CDR3 is built from 15 residues. Per germline, CDR1 LNHNV and CDR2 YYDKDF (reference sequence). V trimming: 3 bases; J trimming: 2 bases; junction bases outside the gene matches: 1. The CDR3 sequence: CATSRGTGGNQPQHF. CDR3 bases: TGTGCCACCAGCAGGGGGACAGGGGGCAATCAGCCCCAGCATTTT.

The chain uses TRBV7-8 and TRBJ1-5, with unresolved D. Germline V gene lookup returns CDR1 SGHVS and CDR2 FQNEAQ. This CDR3 spans 14 amino acids. V lost 1 base, J lost 2 bases, and 6 bases lay in between. The CDR3 is CASSLDAGNQPQHF. The CDR3 DNA is TGTGCCAGCAGCTTAGACGCAGGCAATCAGCCCCAGCATTTT.

The J gene is TRBJ2-1, the V gene TRBV9; 7 bases align to TRBD2. V shed 4 bases, J shed 7 bases, and the junction held 17 bases outside the gene matches. CDR1 is SGDLS and CDR2 is YYNGEE in the germline V gene. The CDR3 covers 17 residues. The CDR3 spells CASSPPLGAGVRNEQFF. Here the CDR3 DNA reads TGTGCCAGCAGCCCCCCCCTTGGGGCGGGAGTTAGGAATGAGCAGTTCTTC.

The V gene is TRBV10-3, the J gene TRBJ1-1; unclear D gene. CDR3 length: 14 residues. Germline assignment: CDR1 ENHRY and CDR2 SYGVKD. Deletions cut 2 bases from V and 2 bases from J, with 9 bases between. The CDR3 DNA reads as TGTGCCATCAGTGAGCGGCAGGTTAACACTGAAGCTTTCTTT. Its protein product is CAISERQVNTEAFF.

The chain uses TRBV9 and TRBJ1-3; TRBD1 is a possible D gene (6 bases). Per germline, CDR1 SGDLS and CDR2 YYNGEE. The ends were cut back, 0 bases at V and 0 bases at J, with 10 bases in the middle. The CDR3 sequence is 16 residues long. The DNA of the CDR3 is TGTGCCAGCAGCGTAGGCGGACAGAGCTCTGGAAACACCATATATTTT. Translating it yields CASSVGGQSSGNTIYF.